The clone carrying this T cell receptor beta chain was observed many times. Its specificity is unknown. The data were obtained in a study of metastatic and nonmetastatic thyroid tumors. As for the study in general: Blood and tumor or nodule tissue repertoires from malignant and benign thyroid patients were compared. Whole-study results and caveats: Compared with benign nodules, malignant thyroid tumors were reported to have significantly higher TCR beta diversity in both blood and tumor.

V gave up 0 bases and J gave up 4 bases, with 4 bases separating them. The CDR3 has 13 residues. CDR1 is LNHDA and CDR2 is SQIVND in the germline V gene (reference sequence). Prior to thyroid surgery, none of the patients had received any treatment. TCRdb re-clonotyped the PCR reads via MiXCR. The repertoire holds 20,000 to 25,000 clones, with roughly 12% as singletons. Sequenced material: blood. The TCR was taken from a female donor with papillary thyroid cancer or a benign thyroid nodule (not recorded which). Some clones in this sample may be carry-over from other donors' samples. The J gene is TRBJ2-1, the V gene TRBV19; D remains unclear. CDR3 sequence: CASSIDRYNEQFF. The CDR3 DNA follows: TGTGCCAGTAGTATAGATAGGTACAATGAGCAGTTCTTC.